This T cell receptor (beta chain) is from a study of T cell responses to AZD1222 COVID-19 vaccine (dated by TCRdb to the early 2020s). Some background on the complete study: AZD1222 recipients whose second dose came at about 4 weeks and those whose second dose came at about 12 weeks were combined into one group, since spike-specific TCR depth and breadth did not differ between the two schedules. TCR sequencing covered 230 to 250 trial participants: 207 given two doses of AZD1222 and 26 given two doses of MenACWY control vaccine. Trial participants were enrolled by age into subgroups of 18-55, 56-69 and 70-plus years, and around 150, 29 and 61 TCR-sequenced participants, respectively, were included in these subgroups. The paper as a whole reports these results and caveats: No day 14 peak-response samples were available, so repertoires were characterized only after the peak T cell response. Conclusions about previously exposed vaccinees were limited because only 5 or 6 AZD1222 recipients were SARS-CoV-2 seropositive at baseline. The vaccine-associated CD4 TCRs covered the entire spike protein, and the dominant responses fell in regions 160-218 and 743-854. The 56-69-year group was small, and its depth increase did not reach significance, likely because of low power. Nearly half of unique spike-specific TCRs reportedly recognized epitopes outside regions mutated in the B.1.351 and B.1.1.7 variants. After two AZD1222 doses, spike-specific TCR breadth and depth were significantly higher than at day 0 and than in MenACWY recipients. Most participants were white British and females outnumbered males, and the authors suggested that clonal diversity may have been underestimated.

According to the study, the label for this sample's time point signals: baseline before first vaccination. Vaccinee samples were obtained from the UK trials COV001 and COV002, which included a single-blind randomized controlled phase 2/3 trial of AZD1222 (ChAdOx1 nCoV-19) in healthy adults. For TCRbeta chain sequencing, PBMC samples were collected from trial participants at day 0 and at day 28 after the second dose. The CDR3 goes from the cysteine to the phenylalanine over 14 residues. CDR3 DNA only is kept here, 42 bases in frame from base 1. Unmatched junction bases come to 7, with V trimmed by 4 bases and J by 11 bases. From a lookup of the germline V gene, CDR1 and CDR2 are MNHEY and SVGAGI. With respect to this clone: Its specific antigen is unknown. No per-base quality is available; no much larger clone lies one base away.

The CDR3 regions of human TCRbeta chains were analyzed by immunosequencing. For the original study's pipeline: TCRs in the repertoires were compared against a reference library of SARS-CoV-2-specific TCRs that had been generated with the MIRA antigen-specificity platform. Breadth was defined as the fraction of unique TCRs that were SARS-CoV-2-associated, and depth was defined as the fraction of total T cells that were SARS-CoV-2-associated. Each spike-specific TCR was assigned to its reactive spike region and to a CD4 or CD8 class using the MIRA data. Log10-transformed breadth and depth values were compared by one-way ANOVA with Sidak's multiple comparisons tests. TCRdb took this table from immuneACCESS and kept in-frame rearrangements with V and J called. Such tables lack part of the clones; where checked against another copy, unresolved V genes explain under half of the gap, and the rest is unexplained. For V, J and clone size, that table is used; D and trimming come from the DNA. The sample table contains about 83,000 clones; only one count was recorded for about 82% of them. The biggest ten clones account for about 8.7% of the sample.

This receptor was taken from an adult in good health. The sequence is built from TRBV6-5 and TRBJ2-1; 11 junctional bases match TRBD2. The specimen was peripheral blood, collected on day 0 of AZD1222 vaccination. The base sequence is TGTGCCAGCAGTTTGGGACTAGCGGTTAGTAAGCAGTTCTTC. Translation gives CASSLGLAVSKQFF.